These T cell receptor beta chains were read from a single sample in a study of spatial heterogeneity in lung cancer. TCRdb re-analysed the 5' RACE reads in MiXCR, keeping a single row per CDR3 protein. The sample lists about 46,000 distinct CDR3 sequences, approximately 12% occurring once. The source material was PBMCs, sampled at follow-up. The receptors derive from a male donor with early-stage non-small cell lung cancer. The CDR3 runs from the conserved cysteine through the conserved F or W. Fields, in order: clone size, D gene, J gene, V gene, CDR3 DNA, CDR3 protein. The D gene is left open where the match is weak. Clone size is shown for a subset of rows, as once, few, many or a class of expanded clone.

many,TRBD2,TRBJ2-7,TRBV2,TGTGCCAGCAGTGAAATTGGGACTACCAACGCCTACGAGCAGTACTTC,CASSEIGTTNAYEQYF
many,-,TRBJ2-7,TRBV28,TGTGCCAGCAGGTCCGGGAGCTCCTACGAGCAGTACTTC,CASRSGSSYEQYF
few,TRBD2,TRBJ2-2,TRBV7-8,TGTGCCAGCAGCGGCCGGACTAGCGGGGGGATGAACACCGGGGAGCTGTTTTTT,CASSGRTSGGMNTGELFF
many,-,TRBJ1-6,TRBV7-2,TGTGCCAGCAGATCTACATTGGATTCACCCCTCCACTTT,CASRSTLDSPLHF
many,-,TRBJ1-1,TRBV7-2,TGTGCCAGCAGCTCCCAGGCGGGGAGGGGCACTGAAGCTTTCTTT,CASSSQAGRGTEAFF
few,TRBD1,TRBJ2-7,TRBV7-9,TGTGCCAGCAGCCCAGGGGGCCCTAGGGACGAGCAGTACTTC,CASSPGGPRDEQYF
many,-,TRBJ2-7,TRBV9,TGTGCCAGCAGCGTAGACCCCGCGGGGGAGCAGTACTTC,CASSVDPAGEQYF
many,TRBD2,TRBJ2-7,TRBV7-6,TGTGCCAGCAGCCCCATAGCGGGAGGGCGTTACGAGCAGTACTTC,CASSPIAGGRYEQYF
-,-,TRBJ1-1,TRBV11-3,TGTGCCAGCAGCTTTGACATGAACACTGAAGCTTTCTTT,CASSFDMNTEAFF
few,-,TRBJ1-5,TRBV7-2,TGTGCCAGCACCTCAAGGGGAAGCAATCAGCCCCAGCATTTT,CASTSRGSNQPQHF
-,TRBD2,TRBJ2-1,TRBV6-2/TRBV6-3,TGTGCCAGCAGAGAGACTAGCGCTTACAATGAGCAGTTCTTC,CASRETSAYNEQFF
few,-,TRBJ2-3,TRBV30,TGTGCCTGGAGCTCGAGGACCTGGGTAGATACGCAGTATTTT,CAWSSRTWVDTQYF
few,-,TRBJ2-7,TRBV7-2,TGTGCCAGCAGCTTAGCCTCACCAAATCCCAACGAGCAGTACTTC,CASSLASPNPNEQYF
many,-,TRBJ2-7,TRBV13,TGTGCCAGCAGCTTCAGGGAGCGGGCCTCCTACGAGCAGTACTTC,CASSFRERASYEQYF
many,-,TRBJ2-3,TRBV12-3/TRBV12-4,TGTGCCAGCACCCTGACACTTGGGTTAGATACGCAGTATTTT,CASTLTLGLDTQYF
many,-,TRBJ1-2,TRBV12-3/TRBV12-4,TGTGCCAGCAGTCACCGGCAAGGCTACACCTTC,CASSHRQGYTF
few,-,TRBJ2-3,TRBV2,TGTGCCAGCAGTAAAAGCACAGATACGCAGTATTTT,CASSKSTDTQYF
many,TRBD1,TRBJ2-5,TRBV4-2,TGTGCCAGCAGCCAAGATCGGACAGGGGGCGCGTCCCAGTACTTC,CASSQDRTGGASQYF
-,-,TRBJ1-2,TRBV6-6,TGTGCCAGCAGTTACGGCGGCAGGGGCTATGGCTACACCTTC,CASSYGGRGYGYTF
many,-,TRBJ1-1,TRBV29-1,TGCAGCGTTGGGAAACAGGGATTGAACACTGAAGCTTTCTTT,CSVGKQGLNTEAFF
many,-,TRBJ2-5,TRBV7-2,TGTGCCAGCAGCTTAGGTGTCTTGCCGGAGACCCAGTACTTC,CASSLGVLPETQYF
many,-,TRBJ1-5,TRBV18,TGTGCCAGCTCGGGGGGGACTGTAGTCCAGCCCCAGCATTTT,CASSGGTVVQPQHF
once,-,TRBJ1-3,TRBV7-2,TGTGCCAGCAGCTTAGTTTTCGGAAACACCATATATTTT,CASSLVFGNTIYF
-,-,TRBJ2-3,TRBV6-5,TGTGCCAGCAGTTACTCGGGGGATACGCAGTATTTT,CASSYSGDTQYF
-,TRBD2,TRBJ2-3,TRBV7-2,TGTGCCAGCAGCCCACTAGCGAGTACGCAGTATTTT,CASSPLASTQYF
-,-,TRBJ1-1,TRBV20-1,TGCAGTGCTAGAGATCGGAGGGGATTCACTGAAGCTTTCTTT,CSARDRRGFTEAFF
few,-,TRBJ2-5,TRBV18,TGTGCCAGCTCACCGGTTCGGGAACCAGAGACCCAGTACTTC,CASSPVREPETQYF
many,-,TRBJ1-2,TRBV20-1,TGCAGTGCCACGACACCTCCCCATGGCTACACCTTC,CSATTPPHGYTF
few,TRBD1,TRBJ2-7,TRBV19,TGTGCCAGTAGAAGGACAGGGGATCTTGAGCAGTACTTC,CASRRTGDLEQYF